These T cell receptor beta chains were read from a single sample in a study of blood T cell repertoires in COVID-19. The repertoire was sequenced with immunoSEQ multiplex PCR; TCRdb's copy has only in-frame clones and lacks some. The sample includes approximately 58,000 clones, 80% to 90% of them seen just once. The sample was peripheral blood. The receptors stem from a man between 60 and 75 years old with COVID-19, enrolled during active disease. Each CDR3 is given with its conserved first and last residue. The order of the fields is D gene, CDR3 length, V gene, CDR3 protein. D genes are given only for firm matches.

TRBD1,15,TRBV5-1,CASSLEVGGSYGYTF
NA,13,TRBV3-1/TRBV3-2,CASSLQGNTEAFF
NA,14,TRBV7-9,CASRQEATNEKLFF
NA,17,TRBV19,CASSLRGMDGVRDPQHF
NA,15,TRBV9,CASSVAGGSNTEAFF
NA,13,TRBV5-5,CASSLAAGEKLFF
NA,15,TRBV5-5,CASSRNFDSGNTIYF
TRBD2,17,TRBV6-6,CASSPQPKLAGYREQYF
TRBD2,15,TRBV7-2,CASSLQGLAGDEQYF
TRBD1,13,TRBV6-5,CASTIGDRGGYTF
TRBD2,13,TRBV11-3,CASSFRLAYEQYF
TRBD1,17,TRBV7-9,CASSSPRDRWENTEAFF
TRBD1,13,TRBV7-2,CASSLDRGYGYTF
TRBD2,17,TRBV14,CASSQAPLAGASDTQYF
NA,14,TRBV5-1,CASSLGLPQETQYF
NA,16,TRBV7-8,CASSLLEQGGTGELFF
TRBD1,15,TRBV6-2/TRBV6-3,CASSYSDRGDQPQHF
TRBD1,14,TRBV25-1,CASTTGAGNTEAFF
TRBD1,16,TRBV14,CASSHFRDRGVGELFF
NA,14,TRBV7-8,CASSLLPRDNEQFF
TRBD2,19,TRBV7-2,CASSTRQGLAGGGTGELFF
TRBD1,15,TRBV29-1,CSAKTGTGEFYEQYF
TRBD2,14,TRBV7-9,CASSLGGGQETQYF
NA,17,TRBV2,CASSEFRRGRDNSPLHF
NA,16,TRBV9,CASSLRSGAAYNEQFF
TRBD2,17,TRBV18,CASSPLAGGPVPYEQYF
TRBD1,14,TRBV3-1/TRBV3-2,CASSLGTGNEKLFF
TRBD2,15,TRBV2,CASSTFGLAGKEQFF
NA,14,TRBV11-2,CASRRWGEGEKLFF
TRBD1,15,TRBV6-6,CASSAPGQANQPQHF
NA,15,TRBV7-2,CASSLVQAPSYEQYF
TRBD1,15,TRBV9,CASSVGPGQQETQYF
NA,15,TRBV27,CASSLYPGANYGYTF
TRBD2,15,TRBV6-5,CASSIRAGVSNEQYF
NA,16,TRBV19,CASSSARGSGNTEAFF
NA,13,TRBV6-6,CASSADRPYEQYF
TRBD2,14,TRBV11-3,CASSPGGSSYEQYF
TRBD2,17,TRBV18,CASSPIPSGGSKDTQYF
TRBD2,17,TRBV4-1,CASSQGGAGGSTDTQYF
TRBD1,14,TRBV5-1,CASSLGDSPYEQYF
NA,16,TRBV7-9,CASSLGPLLEDYEQYF
NA,15,TRBV19,CASRVDRSSYNEQFF
NA,16,TRBV5-6,CASSPLGRGSYNEQFF
NA,13,TRBV14,CASSQDITGELFF
TRBD2,12,TRBV12-3/TRBV12-4,CASSPTSGSRYF
NA,14,TRBV6-2/TRBV6-3,CASSYGGSYTEAFF
NA,18,TRBV27,CASSLMGRTSSPIRAQHF
NA,13,TRBV12-3/TRBV12-4,CASSVGGNTEAFF
NA,14,TRBV5-1,CASSLAKATGELFF